This entry features one T cell receptor beta chain sequence. Exclusion criteria comprised uncontrolled infection, other autoimmune disease, pregnancy or lactation. This entry comes from a study of T cells in Graves' hyperthyroidism and ophthalmopathy. The CDR3 totals 13 residues. Germline V CDR1 and CDR2: MNHNS, SASEGT. V lost 10 bases and J lost 4; bases outside the gene matches: 8. Authors of the study amplified TCR beta CDR3 regions from RNA transcripts. The study used the HTBI primer set for a first-round RT-PCR of the TCR CDR3. TCRdb used MiXCR to reprocess the multiplex PCR reads, holding one entry per CDR3 protein. The data show 500,000 to 700,000 distinct CDR3 sequences, 16% seen once.

The genes are TRBV6-1 and TRBJ1-2; 8 nucleotides line up with TRBD1. This clonotype was obtained from a woman younger than 30 with Graves' hyperthyroidism. Sequencing was performed on blood. Written as DNA, the CDR3 is TGTGCCACCGCGGACAGGGAATTCTATGGCTACACCTTC. This codes for CATADREFYGYTF.